This TCR beta chain was captured in a study of technical replicates of blood from a handful of donors. The V and J ends lost 6 bases and 2 bases, in that order; junction bases with no gene match: 4. Germline V gene sequence: CDR1 SGHAT, CDR2 FQDESV (reference sequence). The CDR3 runs to 15 residues. TCRdb keeps only in-frame clones here, not all; method: immunoSEQ multiplex PCR. The sample has 81,000 or so clones, about 97% seen once. The material sequenced was T cells isolated from PBMCs. This receptor was obtained from a human donor in good health. The chain has TRBV11-1 and TRBJ2-7; 13 nucleotides match TRBD2. CDR3 nucleotides: TGTGCCAGCAGAGCTACTAGCGGGGGGGCCTACGAGCAGTACTTC. Translated: CASRATSGGAYEQYF.